What follows is one T cell receptor beta chain and its context. Its antigen is undetermined. Mouse gene names apply. The sequence runs out 1 residue before the end of the CDR3; the remainder is reconstructed from the germline J gene. These data come from a study of tissue T cells after allogeneic stem cell transplantation. The germline CDR1 and CDR2 sequences are FNHDT and SITEND (reference sequence). V lost 3 bases to trimming and J lost 4 bases; unmatched junction nucleotides: 2. The CDR3 spans 15 residues. Study results and limitations: Within patients, tissue anatomy strongly shaped TCR repertoire composition. Motif-based clustering found tissue-specific repertoire signatures shared across patients, though few clones were shared.

Produced via immunoSEQ multiplex PCR; TCRdb's table is partial and in-frame only. The sample records about 20,000 clones, 60% to 75% being singletons. The TCR originated in a female BALB/c mouse in good health. Strain haplotype at MHC: H2-d. The chain joins TRBV19 to TRBJ2-1; 12 bases agree with TRBD2. Sequencing was done on a sample of spleen. The part of the CDR3 DNA that was read is TGTGCCAGCAGTAAAGGGACTGGGGGGTATGCTGAGCAGTTC. Protein product: CASSKGTGGYAEQF. The whole CDR3 region reads CASSKGTGGYAEQFF.